This T cell receptor beta chain originates from a study of cytomegalovirus exposure and HLA in healthy donors (TCRdb year 2017). For context, the study as a whole: In an earlier analysis of 587 of the donors, 250 to 350 Gb of sequence data and 90 million to 120 million unique TCR beta sequences from about 179 million T cells were reported. An early release covering just under 650 HLA-typed donors comprised approximately 290 gigabases of sequencing data and tens of millions of unique TCR sequences. Of the 300 to 450 genotyped donors, approximately 82% fell in the genetic ancestry cluster associated with self-reported Caucasian donors. The study aimed to test whether signatures of past pathogen exposure could be identified by cataloging public T cell receptors. The T cell repertoires of 670 or so subjects were profiled by immunosequencing and related to cytomegalovirus serostatus. In addition to the first cohort of 666 subjects, a separate validation cohort of approximately 120 different subjects was used. To predict cytomegalovirus infection status, the study brought together high-throughput TCR immunosequencing, statistical association of individual TCRs with disease status, and machine learning. A later analysis re-examined previously published TCR beta repertoires from roughly 720 donors and added high-resolution HLA genotyping to investigate patterns of TCR occurrence. Rather than using new phenotypic data, the later analysis identified candidate immune exposures from TCR beta sequences and from how often those sequences occurred across donors. In an earlier analysis of around 540 of the donors, high-throughput TCR beta sequencing was used to judge whether each TCR beta V gene segment behaved as functional or pseudogenic. Donor age, sex, ethnicity and CMV serostatus were compiled alongside the repertoire data. A later genetic analysis took genome-wide SNP genotypes for about three fifths of the 666 donors and used that subset as a discovery cohort. All discovery cohort repertoires had been generated on a single sequencing platform. Both class I and class II loci were covered by HLA typing, at four-digit resolution. The number of donors typed differed by locus, with roughly 629-640 for A, B, C, DRB1 and DQB1, about 500 for DQA1, some 570 for DPA1, and around 460 for DPB1. A handful of DR-DQ haplotypes were handled as single units for association and clustering because linkage in the cohort was strong. Among approximately 370 genotyped donors of the cohort, an average of roughly 230,000 unique TCR beta nucleotide sequences was sequenced per donor, of which roughly 17% were non-productive. The full study reports these points: The authors suggested that the approach could potentially be extended to other disease states and immunological phenotypes. A later analysis found that TCR association rates varied across HLA loci, with DRB1 alleles showing the most associated TCRs and HLA-C alleles the fewest. The only immune exposure information available for the cohort was CMV serostatus. A few of the identified cytomegalovirus-associated TCR beta chains were confirmed in vitro to be specific for cytomegalovirus antigens. A later genetic analysis associated a missense DCLRE1C variant with V-gene and J-gene trimming of TCR beta chains, and an independent cohort replicated the association. The sequencing pipeline was judged likely to have produced a cluster of highly shared sequence variants as a technical artifact. Compared with equally common non-associated chains, HLA-associated TCR beta chains in a later analysis were more clonally expanded and had lower generation probabilities. A further reported finding was that TCR beta sequences accurately predicted the HLA-A and HLA-B alleles for most subjects in the first cohort. Correlated functional status among segregating V segments might reflect linkage disequilibrium, but an unknown experimental factor could not be ruled out. Compared with the approximately 720-donor mean, donors in an Asian-associated ancestry cluster had fewer N-insertions in productive TCRs, according to a later genetic analysis. The study listed 164 TCR beta chains as associated with cytomegalovirus. An earlier analysis of approximately 590 of the donors showed that most TCR beta V segments appeared in productive rearrangements either about 90% or about 30% of the time, which broadly matched IMGT annotations. The classifier was reported to diagnose cytomegalovirus status with high specificity and sensitivity in both the original and validation cohorts. About 17 rarely observed V segments, including chromosome 9 orphons, were excluded from the earlier analysis of 550 to 700 of the donors because counts were too low. Presence/absence analyses assumed roughly uniform sequencing depth across donors, an assumption that may not hold. Because the 87-base-pair reads could not distinguish some IMGT-functional V segments, including TRBV6-2 and TRBV6-3, those segments were excluded. Most TCR sequences were seen in very few donors, while some public TCRs were found in many individuals. Because HLA typing was missing for some donors at each locus, association tests included only the typed subset. In a later analysis, about 16,000 TCR beta sequences were associated with specific HLA alleles at a false discovery rate of 0.05. Strong co-occurrence of HLA alleles, especially DR and DQ, made assigning TCR associations to individual alleles difficult. According to a later analysis, most CMV-associated TCR beta chains appeared to be HLA-restricted, and the HLA associations seemed to be driven largely by CMV exposure. Only TCR beta chains were sequenced in this cohort, and the absence of alpha or paired-chain data limited detectable features. A later analysis reported that several top co-occurrence clusters appeared linked to parvovirus B19, influenza, CMV and Epstein-Barr virus.

The method behind the library was the immunoSEQ multiplex PCR assay. A mixture of 60 forward primers for TCR Vbeta segments and 13 reverse primers for TCR Jbeta segments was used in the multiplex PCR. The CDR3 region of rearranged TCR beta genes was amplified from genomic DNA by a multiplex PCR assay. The Illumina HiSeq System was used to sequence the amplified TCR beta libraries as 87-base-pair reads. For the original study's pipeline: A later analysis tallied tens of millions of unique TCR beta chains across the 666 repertoires, and around 10 million of those chains were shared by two or more donors. A nearest-neighbor algorithm error-corrected the raw reads and collapsed the reads into unique sequences, merging closely related sequences to remove PCR and sequencing errors. V, D and J gene segments were assigned by aligning CDR3 sequences to IMGT reference sequences. For a sequence to be retained, at least a six-nucleotide match to both a V gene segment and a J gene segment was required. Rearrangements were called productive when the CDR3 lacked stop codons and stayed in frame with V and J; all others were non-productive. Following IMGT convention, CDR3 was defined as the stretch from the second conserved V-encoded cysteine to the conserved J-encoded phenylalanine. Sequences without an unambiguous match to a single V gene segment were excluded from the earlier analysis of approximately 560 of the donors. In an earlier analysis of a few hundred of the donors, V segments were called functional above 56.7% productive rearrangements and were called segregating when the between-donor standard deviation exceeded 5%. To diagnose cytomegalovirus status from the catalog of TCR beta chain sequences, a statistical classification framework was built. In a later analysis, TCR nucleotide sequences were compared against IMGT/GENE-DB human TR gene sequences so that V and J genes could be assigned. Using the TCRdist pipeline, a later analysis assigned CDR3 sequences along with most-parsimonious VDJ recombination scenarios. In a later analysis, each TCR beta chain was defined by its CDR3 amino acid sequence together with its V-gene family, and reads lacking a unique V-gene family were excluded. In a later analysis, 450 to 600 highly shared, low-generation-probability nucleotide sequences were removed to address suspected cross-contamination and a sequencing artifact. A later analysis calculated a clonal expansion index for each public chain from normalized within-repertoire ranks of inferred template counts. A later analysis computed generation probabilities with a VDJ recombination model fitted to out-of-frame rearrangements, and checked the results against IGoR. In a later analysis, hypergeometric tests were used to score TCR-TCR, TCR-HLA and TCR-CMV co-occurrence, with a repertoire-size bias correction applied to TCR pairs. To estimate false discovery rates, a later analysis permuted the HLA or CMV assignments 20 times. In a later analysis, co-occurring TCRs were grouped using DBSCAN, and TCRdist sequence similarity was added for clustering within HLA-allele-positive subsets. Co-occurrence clustering excluded repertoires with fewer than 30,000 or more than 120,000 public chains, plus five with anomalous nucleotide sharing. TCRdb took over this immuneACCESS table, retaining in-frame rearrangements with V and J assigned. Such tables are incomplete; in checked studies, under half of the missing clones stem from an unresolved V gene, and the remainder is unexplained. D and trimming come from the DNA, and the V and J calls and clone size come from that table. In this sample the table shows about 190,000 clones, approximately 88% of which occur a single time. The ten largest clones capture about 0.25% of the sample.

In total, 630 or so healthy bone marrow donors made up the cohort. At the time of sampling, all cohort members were nominally healthy, though unrecorded immune exposures were likely present. The donor tested CMV seronegative, placing the donor among the 350 or so seronegative members of the cohort. A peripheral blood sample was collected from each donor, and TCR beta sequencing was performed on peripheral blood mononuclear cells. The Qiagen DNeasy Blood Extraction Kit was used to extract genomic DNA from the blood cell samples. Including the terminal cysteine and phenylalanine, the CDR3 comprises 14 residues. This entry keeps only the CDR3 DNA: 42 bases, framed from base 1. V is shortened by 5 bases, J by 6 bases, and the region joining them spans 13 bases. CDR1 SGHAT and CDR2 FQNNGV were looked up in the germline V gene. A remark on this clone: Its antigen remains unidentified. No base quality information exists; no much larger clone differs at one position.

The material sequenced was PBMCs. The sequence derives from a boy between 10 and 17 years old in good health and CMV-seronegative. The rearranged chain carries TRBV11-2 and TRBJ2-2; D gene: possibly TRBD1, on 6 matching bases. The CDR3 protein is CASSPQGMAGELFF. The sequenced DNA is TGTGCCAGCAGCCCACAGGGAATGGCCGGGGAGCTGTTTTTT.